The TCR beta chain described here comes from a study of blood T cell repertoires in COVID-19. In the study overall: There were acute and convalescent COVID-19 samples, and they came from the United States, Italy and Spain. Sources were T cells, B-cell-depleted T cells, or PBMCs; the material itself was cDNA or gDNA.

Original handling: Counts of nucleated cells, estimated from reference gene primer amplification, were obtained. Generated by immunoSEQ multiplex PCR, the TCRdb table keeps only in-frame clones and is missing some. V, J and clone size were drawn from that table, and D and trimming were deduced from the DNA. The sample shows 25,000 to 30,000 clones, 80% to 90% of them seen only once. The CDR3 has 16 amino acids. Unmatched junction bases numbered 8, after V lost 2 bases and J lost 9 bases. Germline lookup yields CDR1 LGHDT and CDR2 YNNKEL (reference sequence). The sequence came from a man aged 55 to 70 with acute or convalescent COVID-19. The sequenced sample consisted of peripheral blood. This rearrangement joins TRBV3-1 (or the pseudogene TRBV3-2) to TRBJ2-2, with TRBD2 identical over 11 bases. The CDR3 DNA is TGTGCCAGCAGCCAATCTAGCGGGGGGCTCTACCGGGAGCTGTTTTTT. Translating it yields CASSQSSGGLYRELFF.